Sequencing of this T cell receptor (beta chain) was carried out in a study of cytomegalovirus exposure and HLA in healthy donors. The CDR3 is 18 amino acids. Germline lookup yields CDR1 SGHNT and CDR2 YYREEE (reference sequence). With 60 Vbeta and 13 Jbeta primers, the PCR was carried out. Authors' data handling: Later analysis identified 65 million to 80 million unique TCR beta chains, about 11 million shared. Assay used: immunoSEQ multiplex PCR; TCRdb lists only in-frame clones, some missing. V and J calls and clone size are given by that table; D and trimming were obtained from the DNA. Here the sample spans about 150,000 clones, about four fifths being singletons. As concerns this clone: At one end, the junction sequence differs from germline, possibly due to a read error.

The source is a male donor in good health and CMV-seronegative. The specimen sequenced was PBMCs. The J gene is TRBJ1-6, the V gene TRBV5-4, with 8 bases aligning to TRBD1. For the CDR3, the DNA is TGTGCCAGCAGCCCTTATGCCAGGGGGCCCTCCAATAATTCACCCCTCCACTTT. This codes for CASSPYARGPSNNSPLHF.